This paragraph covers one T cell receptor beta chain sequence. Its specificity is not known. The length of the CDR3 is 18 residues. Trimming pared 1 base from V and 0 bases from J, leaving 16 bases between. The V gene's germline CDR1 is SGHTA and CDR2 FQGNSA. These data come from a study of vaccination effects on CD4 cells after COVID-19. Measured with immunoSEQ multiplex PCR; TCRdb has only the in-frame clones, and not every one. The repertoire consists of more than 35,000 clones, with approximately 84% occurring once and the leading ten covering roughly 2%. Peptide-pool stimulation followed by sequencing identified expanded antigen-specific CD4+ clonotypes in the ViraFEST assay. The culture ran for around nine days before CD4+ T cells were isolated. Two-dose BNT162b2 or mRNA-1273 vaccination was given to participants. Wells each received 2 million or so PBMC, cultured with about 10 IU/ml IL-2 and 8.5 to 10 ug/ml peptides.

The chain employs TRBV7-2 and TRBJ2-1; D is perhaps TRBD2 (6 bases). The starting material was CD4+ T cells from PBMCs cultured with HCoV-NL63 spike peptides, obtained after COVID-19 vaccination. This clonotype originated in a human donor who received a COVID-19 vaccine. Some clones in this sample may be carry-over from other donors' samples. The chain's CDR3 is CASSLGGVAGISYNEQFF. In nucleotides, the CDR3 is TGTGCCAGCAGCTTAGGAGGGGTCGCGGGAATCTCCTACAATGAGCAGTTCTTC.